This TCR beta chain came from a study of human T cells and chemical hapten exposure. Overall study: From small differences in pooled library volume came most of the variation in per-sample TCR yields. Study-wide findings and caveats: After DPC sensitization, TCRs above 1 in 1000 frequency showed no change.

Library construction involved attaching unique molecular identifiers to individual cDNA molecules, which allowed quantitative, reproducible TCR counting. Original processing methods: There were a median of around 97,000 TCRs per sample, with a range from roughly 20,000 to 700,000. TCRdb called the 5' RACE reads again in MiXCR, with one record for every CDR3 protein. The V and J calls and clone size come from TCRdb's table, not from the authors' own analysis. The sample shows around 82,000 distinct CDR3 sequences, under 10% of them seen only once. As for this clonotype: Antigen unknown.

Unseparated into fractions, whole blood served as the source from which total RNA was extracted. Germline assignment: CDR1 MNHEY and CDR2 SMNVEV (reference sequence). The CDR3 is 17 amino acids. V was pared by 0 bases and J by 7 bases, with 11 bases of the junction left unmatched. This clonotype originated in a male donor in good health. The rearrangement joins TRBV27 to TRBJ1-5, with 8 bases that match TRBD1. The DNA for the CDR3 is TGTGCCAGCAGTTTATCTACGCCGGGACAGGACCTACAGCCCCAGCATTTT. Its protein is CASSLSTPGQDLQPQHF.